The clone carrying this T cell receptor beta chain was counted many times. The antigen remains undetermined. The entry originates in a study of T cells in Graves' hyperthyroidism and ophthalmopathy. The ends were cut back, 7 bases at V and 5 bases at J, with 15 bases in the middle. CDR3 length equals 13 residues. Per germline, CDR1 SGHTA and CDR2 FQGNSA. Ophthalmopathy cases met thresholds of Clinical Activity Score at least 3, NOSPECS grade at least 4 and duration under 3 months. Exclusions: uncontrolled infection, other autoimmune disease, pregnancy, lactation. Together with thyroid ultrasound, orbital computed tomography, serum thyroxine and TRAb, clinical symptoms were used for diagnoses. TCR beta CDR3 sequences were amplified from RNA transcripts. With the HTBI primer set, the TCR CDR3 went through a first round of RT-PCR. TCRdb re-called the multiplex PCR reads through MiXCR, storing one row per CDR3 protein. The table has almost 500,000 distinct CDR3 sequences, approximately 22% seen once; the top ten hold approximately 49%.

Broader study findings: Most clonotypes expanded in thyroid above 0.001 were likewise present in blood.

The receptor's source is a woman aged 65 to 85 with Graves' ophthalmopathy. This chain joins TRBV7-2 and TRBJ2-7; D might be TRBD2 (6 bases). Specimen: blood. The CDR3 DNA is TGTGCCAGCAATCACGGGGGAGGCAACGAGCAGTACTTC. Its protein product is CASNHGGGNEQYF.